The rows below give T cell receptor beta chains drawn from one sample of a study of cytomegalovirus exposure and HLA in healthy donors. Libraries were prepared by immunoSEQ multiplex PCR; TCRdb keeps only in-frame clonotypes and omits some of them. The data hold approximately 130,000 clones, with around 77% observed a single time. The sample comprised PBMCs. The receptors were sampled from a woman in her forties or fifties in good health and CMV-seronegative. The CDR3 runs from the conserved cysteine through the conserved F or W. Fields, in order: J gene, V gene, clone size, D gene, CDR3 DNA, CDR3 protein. D genes are given only for firm matches. Clone size appears in some rows only: once, few, many, or a class for an expanded clone.

J gene: TRBJ2-7; V gene: TRBV15; clone size: -; D gene: -; CDR3 DNA: TGTGCCACCAGCAGAGAAAGGGGAATAGAGCAGTACTTC; CDR3 protein: CATSRERGIEQYF
J gene: TRBJ2-7; V gene: TRBV27; clone size: few; D gene: TRBD2; CDR3 DNA: TGTGCCAGCAGCCGCGCTAGCGGAGCCGCCTACGAGCAGTACTTC; CDR3 protein: CASSRASGAAYEQYF
J gene: TRBJ2-1; V gene: TRBV5-4; clone size: -; D gene: -; CDR3 DNA: TGTGCCAGCAGCTTAGCAGGGCCCGCCTCTAACAATGAGCAGTTCTTC; CDR3 protein: CASSLAGPASNNEQFF
J gene: TRBJ2-7; V gene: TRBV27; clone size: -; D gene: TRBD1; CDR3 DNA: TGTGCCAGCAGTTTATTAGGCACAGGGGGTGACGAGCAGTACTTC; CDR3 protein: CASSLLGTGGDEQYF
J gene: TRBJ2-1; V gene: TRBV5-8; clone size: -; D gene: -; CDR3 DNA: TGTGCCAGCTCAATAGCGGTACCCTACAATGAGCAGTTCTTC; CDR3 protein: CASSIAVPYNEQFF
J gene: TRBJ2-2; V gene: TRBV2; clone size: -; D gene: TRBD1; CDR3 DNA: TGTGCCAGCAGTGACCCTGACAGGGGGCCGAACACCGGGGAGCTGTTTTTT; CDR3 protein: CASSDPDRGPNTGELFF
J gene: TRBJ1-2; V gene: TRBV7-2; clone size: -; D gene: -; CDR3 DNA: TGTGCCAGCAGCTTAGGGGCAGGGACTAACTATGGCTACACCTTC; CDR3 protein: CASSLGAGTNYGYTF
J gene: TRBJ1-3; V gene: TRBV7-9; clone size: -; D gene: TRBD1; CDR3 DNA: TGTGCCAGCAGCCAAGGACAGGGCTCTGGAAACACCATATATTTT; CDR3 protein: CASSQGQGSGNTIYF
J gene: TRBJ2-7; V gene: TRBV7-9; clone size: -; D gene: TRBD2; CDR3 DNA: TGTGCCAGCAGCTTAACCGCCAGCGGGAGGGGAGGGGAGCAGTACTTC; CDR3 protein: CASSLTASGRGGEQYF
J gene: TRBJ1-2; V gene: TRBV10-3; clone size: -; D gene: -; CDR3 DNA: TGTGCCATCAGCATCCCTACCTCAGGCAGTACTCATGGCTACACCTTC; CDR3 protein: CAISIPTSGSTHGYTF
J gene: TRBJ2-1; V gene: TRBV9; clone size: -; D gene: TRBD2; CDR3 DNA: TGTGCCAGCAGCGGCGTAGCGGGAGGGCCGGGTAATGAGCAGTTCTTC; CDR3 protein: CASSGVAGGPGNEQFF
J gene: TRBJ2-7; V gene: TRBV5-1; clone size: few; D gene: -; CDR3 DNA: TGCGCCAGCAGCTTCCGTGACACGACCTACGAGCAGTACTTC; CDR3 protein: CASSFRDTTYEQYF
J gene: TRBJ1-1; V gene: TRBV18; clone size: -; D gene: -; CDR3 DNA: TGTGCCAGCTCAGACAGCTTGAACACTGAAGCTTTCTTT; CDR3 protein: CASSDSLNTEAFF
J gene: TRBJ1-3; V gene: TRBV15; clone size: -; D gene: -; CDR3 DNA: TGTGCCACCAGCAGAGCGAGCTCTGGAAACACCATATATTTT; CDR3 protein: CATSRASSGNTIYF
J gene: TRBJ2-3; V gene: TRBV9; clone size: few; D gene: TRBD2; CDR3 DNA: TGTGCCAGTAGCGGGAGCCCCGCAGATACGCAGTATTTT; CDR3 protein: CASSGSPADTQYF
J gene: TRBJ2-7; V gene: TRBV28; clone size: once; D gene: TRBD1; CDR3 DNA: TGTGCCAGTCTCCGGGACAGAACCTACGAGCAGTACTTC; CDR3 protein: CASLRDRTYEQYF
J gene: TRBJ1-3; V gene: TRBV5-1; clone size: -; D gene: -; CDR3 DNA: TGCGCCACTTCTCCCGGGGGGGGCTCTGGAAACACCATATATTTT; CDR3 protein: CATSPGGGSGNTIYF